These T cell receptor beta chains were read from a single sample in a study of cytomegalovirus exposure and HLA in healthy donors. Some clones are missing from TCRdb's copy, which holds only in-frame ones; the method was immunoSEQ multiplex PCR. The sample lists 150,000 or so clones; around 79% were seen once. The source material was PBMCs. The receptors were sampled from a middle-aged woman in good health and CMV-seronegative. The CDR3 runs from the conserved cysteine through the conserved F or W. A D gene is named only where the DNA matches it firmly. Only part of the rows carry a size: once, few, many, or a class if the clone is expanded.

TRBV18,NA,TRBD1,TRBJ2-2,CASSTGGASGELFF,TGTGCCAGCTCAACAGGGGGCGCATCCGGGGAGCTGTTTTTT
TRBV6-5,NA,TRBD2,TRBJ2-5,CASSPGVAGQETQYF,TGTGCCAGCAGCCCCGGGGTAGCGGGGCAAGAGACCCAGTACTTC
TRBV5-1,NA,TRBD1,TRBJ2-7,CASRANTGVRGEQYF,TGCGCCAGCAGAGCCAATACAGGGGTCCGTGGGGAGCAGTACTTC
TRBV5-1,NA,TRBD2,TRBJ2-5,CASSLAGTSGGGQETQYF,TGCGCCAGCAGCTTGGCCGGAACTAGCGGGGGGGGACAAGAGACCCAGTACTTC
TRBV6-5,few,TRBD2,TRBJ2-7,CASSYERGYEQYF,TGTGCCAGCAGTTACGAGCGGGGGTACGAGCAGTACTTC
TRBV28,NA,NA,TRBJ2-5,CASSRMTGQETQYF,TGTGCCAGCAGCCGGATGACAGGACAAGAGACCCAGTACTTC
TRBV11-2,NA,TRBD1,TRBJ1-2,CASSLGTGTEMYGYTF,TGTGCCAGCAGCTTAGGTACAGGGACAGAGATGTATGGCTACACCTTC
TRBV25-1,NA,NA,TRBJ2-1,CASSRQGDEQFF,TGTGCCAGCAGTCGCCAGGGCGATGAGCAGTTCTTC
TRBV6-5,few,NA,TRBJ1-1,CASTQVAHEAFF,TGTGCCAGCACGCAGGTGGCACATGAAGCTTTCTTT
TRBV6-6,once,NA,TRBJ1-5,CASRSVRGQPQHF,TGTGCCAGCAGATCCGTTCGGGGTCAGCCCCAGCATTTT
TRBV30,NA,NA,TRBJ1-1,CAWSPGVEIYEAFF,TGTGCCTGGAGTCCAGGGGTGGAGATCTATGAAGCTTTCTTT
TRBV28,NA,TRBD2,TRBJ2-1,CASSFGRGGQSEQFF,TGTGCCAGCAGTTTTGGACGGGGGGGCCAAAGTGAGCAGTTCTTC
TRBV14,NA,NA,TRBJ1-6,CASSLSGGSRRNSPLHF,TGTGCCAGCAGCCTGTCGGGAGGGAGCCGGCGAAATTCACCCCTCCACTTT
TRBV6-5,few,NA,TRBJ1-2,CASWVVGGYGYTF,TGTGCCAGCTGGGTCGTGGGGGGCTATGGCTACACCTTC
TRBV5-1,NA,TRBD2,TRBJ2-1,CASSFSGVLNEQFF,TGCGCCAGCAGCTTTAGCGGGGTCCTCAATGAGCAGTTCTTC
TRBV2,NA,TRBD1,TRBJ2-7,CASTLDRGRYEQYF,TGTGCCAGCACCTTAGACAGGGGCCGCTACGAGCAGTACTTC
TRBV10-1,NA,NA,TRBJ2-2,CASSDAGELFF,TGCGCCAGCAGTGACGCCGGGGAGCTGTTTTTT
TRBV5-5,NA,TRBD1,TRBJ1-1,CASSLVGTGSVTEAFF,TGTGCCAGCAGCTTGGTTGGGACAGGGTCGGTCACTGAAGCTTTCTTT
TRBV5-4,NA,NA,TRBJ1-3,CASRPDGISGNTIYF,TGTGCCAGCAGACCGGACGGGATCTCTGGAAACACCATATATTTT
TRBV5-1,NA,NA,TRBJ2-5,CASTLQGIQETQYF,TGCGCCAGCACCCTTCAGGGGATTCAAGAGACCCAGTACTTC
TRBV7-3,once,NA,TRBJ2-7,CASSSMTGSNEQYF,TGTGCCAGCAGCTCGATGACAGGTAGCAACGAGCAGTACTTC
TRBV2,few,NA,TRBJ1-1,CAGTGLGGTEAFF,TGTGCCGGAACAGGGTTGGGAGGGACTGAAGCTTTCTTT
TRBV11-2,once,NA,TRBJ2-3,CASSLGPSITDTQYF,TGTGCCAGCAGCTTGGGTCCTAGCATCACAGATACGCAGTATTTT
TRBV18,NA,TRBD1,TRBJ1-1,CASSPRIGTGDTEAFF,TGTGCCAGCTCACCACGGATCGGGACAGGGGACACTGAAGCTTTCTTT
TRBV5-8,NA,NA,TRBJ1-2,CASSPWTDYGYTF,TGTGCCAGCAGCCCGTGGACAGACTATGGCTACACCTTC
TRBV4-1,NA,TRBD1,TRBJ1-2,CASSQSAYRTGTGGGLDGYTF,TGCGCCAGCAGCCAGTCGGCCTACCGAACCGGGACAGGGGGCGGACTAGATGGCTACACCTTC
TRBV6-5,NA,NA,TRBJ2-5,CASSYRGDRTETQYF,TGTGCCAGCAGTTACCGCGGGGACCGAACCGAGACCCAGTACTTC
TRBV27,NA,TRBD1,TRBJ2-6,CASSLVGTEGSGANVLTF,TGTGCCAGCAGTTTAGTCGGGACAGAGGGGTCTGGGGCCAACGTCCTGACTTTC
TRBV5-1,NA,NA,TRBJ1-5,CASSLGTAGQPQHF,TGCGCCAGCAGCTTGGGTACAGCGGGTCAGCCCCAGCATTTT
TRBV10-2,NA,NA,TRBJ2-3,CATHGQHGADTQYF,TGCGCCACCCACGGTCAACATGGAGCAGATACGCAGTATTTT
TRBV21-1,NA,NA,TRBJ2-5,CASTLLRCPEETQYF,TGTGCCAGCACCCTCCTTAGATGCCCCGAAGAGACCCAGTACTTC
TRBV5-5,NA,NA,TRBJ1-4,CASSLARRDEDPLFF,TGTGCCAGCAGCTTGGCCAGGAGGGATGAAGACCCACTGTTTTTT
TRBV5-4,once,NA,TRBJ1-1,CASSPGGAAEAFF,TGTGCCAGCAGCCCGGGGGGGGCAGCCGAAGCTTTCTTT
TRBV7-9,once,TRBD1,TRBJ1-4,CASSLYGTGGEKLFF,TGTGCCAGCAGCTTATACGGGACAGGGGGTGAAAAACTGTTTTTT
TRBV5-1,NA,TRBD2,TRBJ2-7,CASSSGTKINGEQYF,TGCGCCAGCAGCTCAGGGACTAAAATTAACGGCGAGCAGTACTTC
TRBV7-3,NA,TRBD1,TRBJ2-1,CASSSGQGVYNEQFF,TGTGCCAGCAGCTCGGGACAGGGGGTTTACAATGAGCAGTTCTTC
TRBV28,NA,NA,TRBJ1-1,CASSSSGKNTEAFF,TGTGCCAGCAGTTCGTCGGGGAAGAACACTGAAGCTTTCTTT
TRBV29-1,once,TRBD1,TRBJ1-2,CSVGVPGQGNYGYTF,TGCAGCGTTGGGGTACCGGGACAGGGGAATTATGGCTACACCTTC
TRBV5-5,NA,TRBD1,TRBJ2-1,CASSATGQGSWFF,TGTGCCAGCAGCGCTACGGGACAGGGCAGCTGGTTCTTC
TRBV5-1,NA,NA,TRBJ2-3,CASSILGNSDTQYF,TGCGCCAGCAGCATTCTAGGAAACTCAGATACGCAGTATTTT
TRBV2,NA,TRBD2,TRBJ2-1,CASRTPLGTSGGNPYSYNEQFF,TGTGCCAGCAGGACCCCCTTGGGGACTAGCGGGGGAAACCCCTACTCCTACAATGAGCAGTTCTTC